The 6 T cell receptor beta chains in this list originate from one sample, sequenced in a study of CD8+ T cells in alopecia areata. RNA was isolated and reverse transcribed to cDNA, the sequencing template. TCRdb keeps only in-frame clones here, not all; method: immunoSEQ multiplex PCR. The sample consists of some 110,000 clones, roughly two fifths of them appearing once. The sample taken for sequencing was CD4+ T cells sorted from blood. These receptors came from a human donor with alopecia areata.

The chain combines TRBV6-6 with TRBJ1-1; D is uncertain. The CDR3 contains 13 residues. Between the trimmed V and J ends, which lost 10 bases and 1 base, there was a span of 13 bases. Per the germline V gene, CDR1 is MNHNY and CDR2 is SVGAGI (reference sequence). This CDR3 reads CATRIDGNTEAFF. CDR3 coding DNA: TGTGCCACCCGCATTGACGGGAACACTGAAGCTTTCTTT.

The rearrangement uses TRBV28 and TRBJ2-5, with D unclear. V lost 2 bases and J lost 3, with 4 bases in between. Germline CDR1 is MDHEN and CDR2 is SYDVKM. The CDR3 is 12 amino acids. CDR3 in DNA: TGTGCCAGCAGTTTACAGGAAGAGACCCAGTACTTC. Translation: CASSLQEETQYF.

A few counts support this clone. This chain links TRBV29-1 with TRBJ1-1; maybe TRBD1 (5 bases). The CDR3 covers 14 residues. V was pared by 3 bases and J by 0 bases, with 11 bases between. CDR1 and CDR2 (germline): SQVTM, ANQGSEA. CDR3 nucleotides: TGCAGCGTTGAGATGGGGCGAATGAACACTGAAGCTTTCTTT. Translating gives CSVEMGRMNTEAFF.

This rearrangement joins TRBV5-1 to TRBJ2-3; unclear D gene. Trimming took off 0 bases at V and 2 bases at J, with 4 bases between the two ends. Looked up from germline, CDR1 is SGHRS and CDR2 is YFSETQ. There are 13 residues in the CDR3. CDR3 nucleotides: TGCGCCAGCAGCTTGGAGACCACAGATACGCAGTATTTT. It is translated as CASSLETTDTQYF.

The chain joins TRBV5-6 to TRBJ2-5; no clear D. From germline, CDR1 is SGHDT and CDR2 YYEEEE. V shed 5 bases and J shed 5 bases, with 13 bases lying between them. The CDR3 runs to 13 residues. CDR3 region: CASRGQFRETQYF. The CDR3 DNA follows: TGTGCCAGCAGAGGTCAATTCCGGGAGACCCAGTACTTC. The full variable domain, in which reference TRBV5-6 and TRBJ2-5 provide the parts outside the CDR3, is DAGVTQSPTHLIKTRGQQVTLRCSPKSGHDTVSWYQQALGQGPQFIFQYYEEEERQRGNFPDRFSGHQFPNYSSELNVNALLLGDSALYLCASRGQFRETQYFGPGTRLLVL.

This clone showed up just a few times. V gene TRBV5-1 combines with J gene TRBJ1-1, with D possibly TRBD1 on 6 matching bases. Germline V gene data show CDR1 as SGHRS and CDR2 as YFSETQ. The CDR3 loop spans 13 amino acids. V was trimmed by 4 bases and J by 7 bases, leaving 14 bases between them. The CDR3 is CASSPTGRIEAFF. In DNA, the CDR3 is TGCGCCAGCAGCCCTACAGGGAGAATTGAAGCTTTCTTT.